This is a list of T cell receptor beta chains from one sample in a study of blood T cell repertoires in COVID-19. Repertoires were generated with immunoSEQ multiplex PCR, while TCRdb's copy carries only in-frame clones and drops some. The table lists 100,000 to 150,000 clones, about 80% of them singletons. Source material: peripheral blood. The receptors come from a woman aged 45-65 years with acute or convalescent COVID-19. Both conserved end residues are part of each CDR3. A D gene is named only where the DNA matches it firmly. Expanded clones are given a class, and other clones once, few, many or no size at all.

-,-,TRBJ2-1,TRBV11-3,TGTGCCAGCAGCTTACGGGGTTCTTTTTACAATGAGCAGTTCTTC,CASSLRGSFYNEQFF
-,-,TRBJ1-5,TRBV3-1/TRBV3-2,TGTGCCAGCAGCCAAGCAGGGCGCCAGCCCCAGCATTTT,CASSQAGRQPQHF
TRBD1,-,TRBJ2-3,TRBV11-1,TGTGCCAGCAGCCCGGGACAGGGAGGCGTATCAGATACGCAGTATTTT,CASSPGQGGVSDTQYF
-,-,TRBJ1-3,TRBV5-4,TGTGCCAGCAGCTCCCCCCGGCAGGCGGGAAACACCATATATTTT,CASSSPRQAGNTIYF
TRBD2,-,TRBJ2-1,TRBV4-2,TGTGCCAGCAGCCAAGAAGGGTTAGGACTAGCGGGAGGATACAATGAGCAGTTCTTC,CASSQEGLGLAGGYNEQFF
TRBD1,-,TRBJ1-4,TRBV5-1,TGCGCCAGCAGCTACCAAACAGGGGGGAATGAAAAACTGTTTTTT,CASSYQTGGNEKLFF
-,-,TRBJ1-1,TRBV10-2,TGCGCCAGCAGTGAGGGGGCAGGGTTGGGAGCTTTCTTT,CASSEGAGLGAFF
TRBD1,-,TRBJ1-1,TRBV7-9,TGTGCCAGCAGCTCGGGACAGAGCCTGAACACTGAAGCTTTCTTT,CASSSGQSLNTEAFF
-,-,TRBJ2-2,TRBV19,TGTGCCAGTAGTATCCGGGAGCGGACCGGGGAGCTGTTTTTT,CASSIRERTGELFF
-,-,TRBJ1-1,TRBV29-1,TGCAGCGGACTAAACACTGAAGCTTTCTTT,CSGLNTEAFF
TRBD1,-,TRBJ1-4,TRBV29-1,TGCAGCGTTGAGAGCGACAGGGGGAGAAAACTGTTTTTT,CSVESDRGRKLFF
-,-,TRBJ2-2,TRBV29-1,TGCAGCGCTGGGACTTTTCTCGGCGGGGAGCTGTTTTTT,CSAGTFLGGELFF
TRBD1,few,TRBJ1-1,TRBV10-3,TGTGCCATGGCGACAGGGAAGAACACTGAAGCTTTCTTT,CAMATGKNTEAFF
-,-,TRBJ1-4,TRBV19,TGTGCCAGTAGTATGAAGATTGGGGCCGGTAATGAAAAACTGTTTTTT,CASSMKIGAGNEKLFF